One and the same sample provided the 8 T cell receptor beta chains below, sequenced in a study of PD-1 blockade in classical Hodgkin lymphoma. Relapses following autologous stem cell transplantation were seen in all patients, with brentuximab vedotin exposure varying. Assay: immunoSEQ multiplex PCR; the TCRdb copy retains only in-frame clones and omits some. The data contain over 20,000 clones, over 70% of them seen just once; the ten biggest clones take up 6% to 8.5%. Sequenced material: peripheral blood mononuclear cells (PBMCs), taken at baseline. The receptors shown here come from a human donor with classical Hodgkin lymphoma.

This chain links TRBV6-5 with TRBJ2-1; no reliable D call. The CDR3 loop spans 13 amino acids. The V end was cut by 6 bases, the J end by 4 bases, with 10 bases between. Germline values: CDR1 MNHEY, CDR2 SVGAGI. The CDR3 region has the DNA TGTGCCAGCAGAACAACAGTATACAATGAGCAGTTCTTC. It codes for CASRTTVYNEQFF.

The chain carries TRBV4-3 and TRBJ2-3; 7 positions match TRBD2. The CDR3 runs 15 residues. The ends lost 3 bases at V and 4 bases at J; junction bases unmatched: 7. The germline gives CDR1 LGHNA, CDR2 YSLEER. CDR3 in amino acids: CASSHGSGTPDTQYF. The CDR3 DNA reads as TGCGCCAGCAGCCACGGCAGCGGGACCCCAGATACGCAGTATTTT.

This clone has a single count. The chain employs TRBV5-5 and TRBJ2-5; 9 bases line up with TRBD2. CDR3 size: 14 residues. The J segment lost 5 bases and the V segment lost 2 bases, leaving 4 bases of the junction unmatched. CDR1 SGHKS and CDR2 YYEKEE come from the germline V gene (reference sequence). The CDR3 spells CASSLGTSRETQYF. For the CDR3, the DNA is TGTGCCAGCAGCTTAGGGACTAGCAGGGAGACCCAGTACTTC.

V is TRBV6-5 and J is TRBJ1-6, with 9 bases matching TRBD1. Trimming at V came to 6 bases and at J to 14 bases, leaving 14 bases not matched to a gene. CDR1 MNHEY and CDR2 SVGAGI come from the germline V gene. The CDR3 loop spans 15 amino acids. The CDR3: CASRLRDRAPSALHF. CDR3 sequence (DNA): TGTGCCAGCAGACTACGGGACAGGGCCCCTTCGGCCCTCCACTTT.

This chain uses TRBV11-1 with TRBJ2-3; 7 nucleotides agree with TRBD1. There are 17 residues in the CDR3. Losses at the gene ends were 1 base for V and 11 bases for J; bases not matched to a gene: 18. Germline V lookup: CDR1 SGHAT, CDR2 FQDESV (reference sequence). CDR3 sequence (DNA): TGTGCCAGCAGCTTAGGTCCGGGACAGTATCTATTCAGCGGGCAGTATTTT. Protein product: CASSLGPGQYLFSGQYF. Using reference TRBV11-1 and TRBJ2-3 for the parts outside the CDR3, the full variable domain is EAEVAQSPRYKITEKSQAVAFWCDPISGHATLYWYRQILGQGPELLVQFQDESVVDDSQLPKDRFSAERLKGVDSTLKIQPAELGDSAMYLCASSLGPGQYLFSGQYFGPGTRLTVL.

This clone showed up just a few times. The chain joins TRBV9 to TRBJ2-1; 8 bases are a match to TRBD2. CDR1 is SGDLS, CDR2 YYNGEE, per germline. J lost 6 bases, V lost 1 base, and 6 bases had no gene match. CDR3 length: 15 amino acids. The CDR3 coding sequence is TGTGCCAGCAGCGTAAATACGGGGGGGTTCAATGAGCAGTTCTTC. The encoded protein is CASSVNTGGFNEQFF.

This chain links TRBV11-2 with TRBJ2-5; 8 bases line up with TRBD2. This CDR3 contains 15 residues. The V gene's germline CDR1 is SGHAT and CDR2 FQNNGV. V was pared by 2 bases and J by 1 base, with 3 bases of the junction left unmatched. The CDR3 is CASSLFSGGQETQYF. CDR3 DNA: TGTGCCAGCAGCTTATTCAGCGGGGGCCAAGAGACCCAGTACTTC.

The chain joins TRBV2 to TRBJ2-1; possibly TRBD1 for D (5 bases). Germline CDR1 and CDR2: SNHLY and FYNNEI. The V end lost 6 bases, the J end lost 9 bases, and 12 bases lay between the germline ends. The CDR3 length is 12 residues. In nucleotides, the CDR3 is TGTGCCAGCAGCCTGACAGAATCTGAGCAGTTCTTC. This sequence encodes CASSLTESEQFF.